This T cell receptor beta chain derives from a study of T cells after yellow fever vaccination. As to this clonotype: Its cognate antigen is unknown.

Whole-study results and caveats: A minor fraction of clonotypes spanned both CD4 and CD8 compartments. Secondary responses were weaker yet peaked faster, day 5 versus 15. Abundant clonotypes (contaminants from the bulk population) could be present in FACS-sorted repertoires.

Trimming removed 7 bases at V and 1 base at J, with 13 bases between. The CDR3 sequence is 14 residues long. The germline V gene encodes CDR1 SGHVS and CDR2 FQNEAQ. For TCR, cDNA came from 5'RACE template switching, which added a universal primer site and UMIs. TCRdb passed the 5' RACE reads through MiXCR, listing each CDR3 protein once. The table records hundreds of thousands of distinct CDR3 sequences, 15% to 20% of them present only once. The sequence was obtained from a man between 18 and 35 years old who received the YFV17D yellow fever vaccine. The rearrangement links TRBV7-8 to TRBJ1-1; possible D gene TRBD1, 5 bases. The sequencing here drew on PBMCs, taken before the yellow fever booster vaccination. CDR3 loop: CASTRGSQNTEAFF. CDR3 coding DNA: TGTGCCAGCACCCGGGGGAGCCAGAACACTGAAGCTTTCTTT.